The clone carrying this TCR beta chain has at least ten counts. Its antigen is not identified. These data belong to a study of CD8 T cells in ankylosing spondylitis. Overall study findings and caveats: Relatively rare in peripheral blood, disease-linked clones were also CD8+. Made up of eight highly homologous variants, a TCR beta motif appeared characteristic of ankylosing spondylitis blood. It was reported that disease-linked clones were significantly enriched in matched ankylosing spondylitis synovial fluid.

This CDR3 is built from 12 residues. Germline V CDR1 and CDR2: SQVTM, ANQGSEA. Trimming removed 4 bases from V and 7 bases from J, with 14 bases in between. Making use of molecular barcodes, quantitative 5'-RACE generated TCR beta libraries. TCRdb re-derived calls from the 5' RACE reads in MiXCR, one entry per CDR3 protein. This sample has some 140,000 distinct CDR3 sequences, with around 6.6% found just once. This chain connects TRBV29-1 to TRBJ2-7; D may be TRBD1 (5 bases). Source material: blood, either unsorted or a sorted T cell fraction (not recorded which). The receptor comes from a female donor with ankylosing spondylitis or in good health (not recorded which). CDR3 amino acids: CSVGHQGGEQYF. In nucleotides, the CDR3 is TGCAGCGTTGGGCACCAGGGTGGGGAGCAGTACTTC.